The sample holds a few counts of the clone carrying this T cell receptor beta chain. The source of the sample is a study of CD8+ T cells in alopecia areata. TCR sequencing used cDNA made by reverse transcription of extracted RNA. Some clones are missing from TCRdb's copy, which holds only in-frame ones; the method was immunoSEQ multiplex PCR. The table has 75,000 to 100,000 clones, 40% to 55% seen once. The V end was cut by 2 bases, the J end by 5 bases, with 9 bases between. From germline, CDR1 is MNHEY and CDR2 SVGAGI. The CDR3 length is 13 residues. J is TRBJ1-1 and V is TRBV6-5; possible D gene TRBD1, 5 bases. Input material: CD4+ T cells sorted from blood. This receptor was obtained from a human donor with alopecia areata. The DNA for the CDR3 is TGTGCCAGCAGTTACCTGGGGGAAACTGAAGCTTTCTTT. This codes for CASSYLGETEAFF.